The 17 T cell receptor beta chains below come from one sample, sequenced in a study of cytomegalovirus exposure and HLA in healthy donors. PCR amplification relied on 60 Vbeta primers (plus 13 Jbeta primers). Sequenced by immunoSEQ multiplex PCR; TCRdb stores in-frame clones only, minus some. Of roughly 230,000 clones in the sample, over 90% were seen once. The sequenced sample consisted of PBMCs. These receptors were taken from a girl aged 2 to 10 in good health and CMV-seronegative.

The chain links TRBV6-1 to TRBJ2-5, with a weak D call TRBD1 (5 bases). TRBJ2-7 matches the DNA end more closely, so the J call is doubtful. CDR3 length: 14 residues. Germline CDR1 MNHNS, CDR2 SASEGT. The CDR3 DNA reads TGTGCCAGCAGTCGTCAGGGCGCAGGGTACGAGCAGTACTTC. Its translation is CASSRQGAGYEQYF.

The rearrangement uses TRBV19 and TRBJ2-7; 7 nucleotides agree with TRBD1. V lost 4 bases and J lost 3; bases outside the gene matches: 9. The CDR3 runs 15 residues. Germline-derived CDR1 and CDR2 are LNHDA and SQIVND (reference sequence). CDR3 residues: CASSTTGTASYEQYF. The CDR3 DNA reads TGTGCCAGTAGTACAACCGGGACAGCGAGCTACGAGCAGTACTTC.

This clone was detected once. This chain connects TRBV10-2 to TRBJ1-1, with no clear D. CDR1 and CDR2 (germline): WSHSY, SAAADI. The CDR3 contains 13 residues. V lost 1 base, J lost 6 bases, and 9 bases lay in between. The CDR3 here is CASSEWRAAEAFF. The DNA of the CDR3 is TGCGCCAGCAGTGAGTGGAGGGCAGCTGAAGCTTTCTTT.

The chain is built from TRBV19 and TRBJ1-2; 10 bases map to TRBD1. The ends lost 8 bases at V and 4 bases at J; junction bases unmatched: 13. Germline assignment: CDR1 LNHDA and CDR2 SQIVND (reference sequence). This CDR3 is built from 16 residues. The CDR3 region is CASQTSRDRGGYGYTF. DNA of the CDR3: TGTGCCAGTCAAACTAGTCGGGACAGGGGAGGCTATGGCTACACCTTC.

CDR3 in amino acids: CASTLEGGYNEQFF. CDR3 nucleotide sequence: TGTGCCAGCACCCTGGAGGGGGGGTACAATGAGCAGTTCTTC. The chain links TRBV11-2 to TRBJ2-1, with TRBD2 as a possible D gene (7 bases). CDR3 size: 14 residues. V lost 7 bases and J lost 4, with 14 bases in between. Germline-derived CDR1 and CDR2 are SGHAT and FQNNGV. The whole variable domain, remainder taken from reference TRBV11-2 and TRBJ2-1, is EAGVAQSPRYKIIEKRQSVAFWCNPISGHATLYWYQQILGQGPKLLIQFQNNGVVDDSQLPKDRFSAERLKGVDSTLKIQPAKLEDSAVYLCASTLEGGYNEQFFGPGTRLTVL.

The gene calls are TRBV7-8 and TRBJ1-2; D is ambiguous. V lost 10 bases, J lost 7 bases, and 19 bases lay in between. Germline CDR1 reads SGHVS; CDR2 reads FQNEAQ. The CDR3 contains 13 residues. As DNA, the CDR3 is TGTGCCACCGGGGTTGATCTTGATGGTGGCTACACCTTC. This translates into CATGVDLDGGYTF.

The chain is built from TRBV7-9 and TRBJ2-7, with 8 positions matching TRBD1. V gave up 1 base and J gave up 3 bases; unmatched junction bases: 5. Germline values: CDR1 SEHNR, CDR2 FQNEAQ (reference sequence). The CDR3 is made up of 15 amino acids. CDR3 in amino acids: CASSLVSGQVYEQYF. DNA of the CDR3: TGTGCCAGCAGCTTAGTTTCGGGACAGGTCTACGAGCAGTACTTC.

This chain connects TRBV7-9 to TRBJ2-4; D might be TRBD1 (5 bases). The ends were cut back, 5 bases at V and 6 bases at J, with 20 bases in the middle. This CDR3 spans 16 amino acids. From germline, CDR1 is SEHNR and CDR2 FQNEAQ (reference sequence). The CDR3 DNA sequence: TGTGCCAGCAGCCCCCTTGGGGCAACAGGTGGAAACATTCAGTACTTC. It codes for CASSPLGATGGNIQYF.

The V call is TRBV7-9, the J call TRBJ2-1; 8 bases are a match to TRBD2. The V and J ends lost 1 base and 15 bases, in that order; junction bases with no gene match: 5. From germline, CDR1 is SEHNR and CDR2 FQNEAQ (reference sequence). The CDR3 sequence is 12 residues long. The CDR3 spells CASSLGAGALFF. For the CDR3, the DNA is TGTGCCAGCAGCTTAGGAGCGGGGGCCCTGTTCTTC.

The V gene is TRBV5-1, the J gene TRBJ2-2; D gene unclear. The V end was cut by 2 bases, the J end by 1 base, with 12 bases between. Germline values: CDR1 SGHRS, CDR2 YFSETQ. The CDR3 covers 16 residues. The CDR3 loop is CASSLLGQVNTGELFF. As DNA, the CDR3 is TGCGCCAGCAGCTTATTGGGCCAGGTGAACACCGGGGAGCTGTTTTTT. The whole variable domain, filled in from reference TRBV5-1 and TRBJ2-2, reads KAGVTQTPRYLIKTRGQQVTLSCSPISGHRSVSWYQQTPGQGLQFLFEYFSETQRNKGNFPGRFSGRQFSNSRSEMNVSTLELGDSALYLCASSLLGQVNTGELFFGEGSRLTVL.

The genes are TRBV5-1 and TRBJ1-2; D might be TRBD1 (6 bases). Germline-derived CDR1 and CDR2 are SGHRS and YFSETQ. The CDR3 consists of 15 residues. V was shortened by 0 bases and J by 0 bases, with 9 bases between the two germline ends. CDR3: CASSLDRDANYGYTF. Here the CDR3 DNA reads TGCGCCAGCAGCTTGGACAGGGACGCTAACTATGGCTACACCTTC. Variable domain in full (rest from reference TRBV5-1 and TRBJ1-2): KAGVTQTPRYLIKTRGQQVTLSCSPISGHRSVSWYQQTPGQGLQFLFEYFSETQRNKGNFPGRFSGRQFSNSRSEMNVSTLELGDSALYLCASSLDRDANYGYTFGSGTRLTVV.

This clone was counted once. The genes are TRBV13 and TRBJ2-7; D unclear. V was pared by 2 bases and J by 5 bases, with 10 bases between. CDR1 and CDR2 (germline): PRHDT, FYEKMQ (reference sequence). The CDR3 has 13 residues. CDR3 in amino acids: CASSLSGTDEQYF. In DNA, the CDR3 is TGTGCCAGCAGCTTATCAGGTACAGACGAGCAGTACTTC. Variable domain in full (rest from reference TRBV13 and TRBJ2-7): AAGVIQSPRHLIKEKRETATLKCYPIPRHDTVYWYQQGPGQDPQFLISFYEKMQSDKGSIPDRFSAQQFSDYHSELNMSSLELGDSALYFCASSLSGTDEQYFGPGTRLTVT.

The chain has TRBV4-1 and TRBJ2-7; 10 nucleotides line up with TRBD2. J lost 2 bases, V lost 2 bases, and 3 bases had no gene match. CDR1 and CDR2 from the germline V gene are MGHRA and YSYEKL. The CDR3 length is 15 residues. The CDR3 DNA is TGCGCCAGCAGCCAAAAGAGCGGGGGGGCCTACGAGCAGTACTTC. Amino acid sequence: CASSQKSGGAYEQYF.

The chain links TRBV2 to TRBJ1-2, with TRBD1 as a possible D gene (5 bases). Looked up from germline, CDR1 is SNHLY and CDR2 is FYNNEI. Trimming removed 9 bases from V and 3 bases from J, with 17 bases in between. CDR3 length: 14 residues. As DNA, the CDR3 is TGTGCCAGAGGGGACTCCGTGGACCACTATGGCTACACCTTC. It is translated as CARGDSVDHYGYTF.

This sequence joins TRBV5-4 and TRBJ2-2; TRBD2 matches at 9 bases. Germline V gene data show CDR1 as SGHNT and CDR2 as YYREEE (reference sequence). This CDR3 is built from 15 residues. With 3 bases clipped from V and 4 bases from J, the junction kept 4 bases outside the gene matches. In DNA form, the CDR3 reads TGTGCCAGCAGCTGGCTGACTAGCGGCACCGGGGAGCTGTTTTTT. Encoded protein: CASSWLTSGTGELFF.

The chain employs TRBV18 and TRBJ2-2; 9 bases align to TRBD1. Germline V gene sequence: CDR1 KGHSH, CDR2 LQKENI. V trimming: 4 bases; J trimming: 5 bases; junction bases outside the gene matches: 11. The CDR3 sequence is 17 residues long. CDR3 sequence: CASSRLGQGTPTGELFF. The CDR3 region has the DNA TGTGCCAGCTCACGACTAGGACAGGGGACCCCTACCGGGGAGCTGTTTTTT.

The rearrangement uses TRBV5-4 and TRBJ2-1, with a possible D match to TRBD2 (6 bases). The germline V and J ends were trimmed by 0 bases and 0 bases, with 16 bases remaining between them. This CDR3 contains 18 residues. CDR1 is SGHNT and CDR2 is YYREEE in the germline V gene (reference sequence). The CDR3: CASSLGLGKPLSYNEQFF. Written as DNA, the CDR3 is TGTGCCAGCAGCTTGGGACTAGGGAAACCCCTCTCCTACAATGAGCAGTTCTTC.